These 2 T cell receptor beta chains were sequenced from one sample in a study of OX40 agonist ivuxolimab in advanced cancers. TCRdb's table, derived via immunoSEQ multiplex PCR, lists solely in-frame clones and lacks some. The table has approximately 90,000 clones, 89% seen once. The specimen comprised CD4+ or CD8+ T cells sorted from blood, sampled in a trial of the OX40 agonist ivuxolimab. These receptors were obtained from an adult with an advanced solid tumor such as melanoma, head and neck, liver or kidney cancer.

The J gene is TRBJ1-5, the V gene TRBV19, with TRBD1 as a possible D gene (6 bases). Germline V CDR1 and CDR2: LNHDA, SQIVND (reference sequence). CDR3 length: 16 amino acids. V shed 6 bases and J shed 2 bases, with 17 bases lying between them. The chain's CDR3 is CASRPSGEAGNQPQHF. The CDR3, as DNA: TGTGCCAGTAGACCTTCAGGGGAGGCGGGCAATCAGCCCCAGCATTTT.

This chain joins TRBV6-1 and TRBJ1-2, with 11 bases aligning to TRBD1. The CDR3 is 15 amino acids. V was pared by 5 bases and J by 7 bases, with 9 bases of the junction left unmatched. The V gene's germline CDR1 is MNHNS and CDR2 SASEGT. The CDR3: CASSSRGGQGVGYTF. In nucleotides, the CDR3 is TGTGCCAGCAGTTCTCGCGGGGGACAGGGGGTTGGCTACACCTTC.